The rows below give T cell receptor beta chains drawn from one sample of a study of T cells in localized non-small cell lung cancer. Profiled with immunoSEQ multiplex PCR; TCRdb holds only in-frame clones, not every one. This sample yields tens of thousands of clones, of which 75% to 90% are seen a single time; over 20% belongs to the top ten. The sequences come from PBMCs, collected before any cancer treatment. These receptors all come from a man aged 35 to 69 with stage II squamous cell lung carcinoma. The conserved cysteine and the conserved F or W are not part of the CDR3 here. A D gene is named only where the DNA matches it firmly.

J gene: TRBJ2-5
D gene: NA
CDR3 length: 9
V gene: TRBV30
CDR3 protein: AWSFRETQY

J gene: TRBJ1-2
D gene: TRBD1
CDR3 length: 13
V gene: TRBV2
CDR3 protein: ASSSYRDRGRGYT

J gene: TRBJ2-3
D gene: NA
CDR3 length: 9
V gene: TRBV11-2
CDR3 protein: ASSLGDTQY

J gene: TRBJ2-2
D gene: NA
CDR3 length: 13
V gene: TRBV5-1
CDR3 protein: ASSLDGPTAGELF

J gene: TRBJ1-5
D gene: TRBD1
CDR3 length: 13
V gene: TRBV7-2
CDR3 protein: ASSLAQGAEQPQH

J gene: TRBJ2-5
D gene: NA
CDR3 length: 13
V gene: TRBV5-6
CDR3 protein: ASSFFTIEAETQY

J gene: TRBJ2-7
D gene: NA
CDR3 length: 14
V gene: TRBV18
CDR3 protein: ASSPLSAGLGHEQY

J gene: TRBJ2-1
D gene: TRBD2
CDR3 length: 11
V gene: TRBV14
CDR3 protein: ASSQSIAGRKF

J gene: TRBJ2-4
D gene: NA
CDR3 length: 15
V gene: TRBV27
CDR3 protein: ASSNGQLSIAKNIQY

J gene: TRBJ1-6
D gene: TRBD1
CDR3 length: 11
V gene: TRBV6-1
CDR3 protein: ATLRDRVSPLH

J gene: TRBJ2-2
D gene: NA
CDR3 length: 16
V gene: TRBV5-6
CDR3 protein: ASSFVPGTSWSTGELF

J gene: TRBJ2-1
D gene: TRBD2
CDR3 length: 16
V gene: TRBV7-2
CDR3 protein: ASSLEGTSGRYLNEQF

J gene: TRBJ1-2
D gene: NA
CDR3 length: 13
V gene: TRBV19
CDR3 protein: ASSIGLDTFYGYT

J gene: TRBJ2-7
D gene: NA
CDR3 length: 13
V gene: TRBV6-5
CDR3 protein: ASSYLRGSSYEQY

J gene: TRBJ2-7
D gene: NA
CDR3 length: 11
V gene: TRBV19
CDR3 protein: ATTGPGSYEQY

J gene: TRBJ1-6
D gene: NA
CDR3 length: 16
V gene: TRBV10-3
CDR3 protein: AISDRGGASSYNSPLH

J gene: TRBJ2-3
D gene: NA
CDR3 length: 16
V gene: TRBV18
CDR3 protein: ASSPILAGPHNTDTQY

J gene: TRBJ2-7
D gene: NA
CDR3 length: 12
V gene: TRBV18
CDR3 protein: ASSPNPGRYEQY

J gene: TRBJ2-6
D gene: NA
CDR3 length: 17
V gene: TRBV4-2
CDR3 protein: ASSPYRRGRRSGANVLT

J gene: TRBJ2-7
D gene: NA
CDR3 length: 12
V gene: TRBV19
CDR3 protein: ASSISPGSYEQY

J gene: TRBJ2-1
D gene: TRBD2
CDR3 length: 15
V gene: TRBV12-5
CDR3 protein: ASGLPGLASSYNEQF

J gene: TRBJ2-5
D gene: NA
CDR3 length: 13
V gene: TRBV7-2
CDR3 protein: ASSLVGGSLETQY

J gene: TRBJ2-7
D gene: TRBD2
CDR3 length: 14
V gene: TRBV7-9
CDR3 protein: ASSLAEGGRAHEQY